The 24 T cell receptor beta chains reported below all come from one sample, sequenced in a study of CD8 T cells in ankylosing spondylitis. Study-level points and caveats: Within ankylosing spondylitis blood, a TCR beta motif made up of under 10 highly homologous variants appeared to be characteristic.

No cognate antigen is known for these TCRs. MiXCR was run by TCRdb on the 5' RACE reads, yielding one entry per CDR3 protein. This sample yields roughly 440,000 distinct CDR3 sequences, of which roughly a sixth are seen a single time; approximately 1% belongs to the top ten. Sequencing was done on a sample of blood, either unsorted or a sorted T cell fraction (not recorded which). The receptors shown here come from a male donor with ankylosing spondylitis.

This clonotype occurred a few times. The V gene is TRBV20-1, the J gene TRBJ1-5; perhaps TRBD1 as D (5 bases). Germline assignment: CDR1 DFQATT and CDR2 SNEGSKA (reference sequence). V was cut by 6 bases and J by 0 bases, with 12 bases left in between. This CDR3 has 14 residues. CDR3 amino acids: CSATDRHSNQPQHF. The CDR3 DNA reads TGCAGTGCCACAGACAGACATAGCAATCAGCCCCAGCATTTT.

V gene TRBV12-3 or TRBV12-4 combines with J gene TRBJ1-2; no definite D call. The germline V and J ends were trimmed by 3 bases and 0 bases, with 5 bases remaining between them. The CDR3 spans 13 residues. CDR3 DNA sequence: TGTGCCAGCAGTTTTAGAACTAACTATGGCTACACCTTC. Protein: CASSFRTNYGYTF.

The chain carries TRBV10-3 and TRBJ2-3, with D possibly called TRBD1 or TRBD2 (5 bases each). CDR1 ENHRY and CDR2 SYGVKD come from the germline V gene. The CDR3 sequence is 14 residues long. With 6 bases removed from V and 4 bases from J, the gap between germline ends came to 14 bases. CDR3 nucleotides: TGTGCCATCAGGGGAGCGACGGGGCCAGATACGCAGTATTTT. Translated, it gives CAIRGATGPDTQYF.

The CDR3: CATLGTGITDTQYF. CDR3 coding DNA: TGTGCCACCCTTGGGACAGGGATTACAGATACGCAGTATTTT. The chain recombines TRBV12-3 or TRBV12-4 with TRBJ2-3, with TRBD1 matching over 9 bases. CDR3 length: 14 amino acids. The J segment lost 3 bases and the V segment lost 10 bases, leaving 8 bases of the junction unmatched.

Many counts were recorded for this clonotype. CDR3 protein: CASSFGEGSGANVLTF. The CDR3 DNA sequence: TGTGCCAGCAGTTTCGGTGAGGGCTCTGGGGCCAACGTCCTGACTTTC. J is TRBJ2-6 and V is TRBV12-3 or TRBV12-4, with D possibly being TRBD2 (5 bases). Trimming took 3 bases from V and 0 from J, leaving 9 bases between them. The CDR3 sequence is 16 residues long.

The chain carries TRBV14 and TRBJ1-1, with D unclear. In germline, CDR1 is SGHDN, CDR2 FVKESK. This CDR3 comprises 15 residues. Trimming cost V 0 bases and J 1 base, with 9 bases left between them. CDR3 protein: CASSQDGLANTEAFF. The CDR3 DNA reads as TGTGCCAGCAGCCAAGATGGATTGGCGAACACTGAAGCTTTCTTT.

This clonotype has just a few counts. The V call is TRBV29-1, the J call TRBJ2-3; 9 nucleotides align to TRBD2. There are 13 residues in the CDR3. The trim removed 6 bases at V and 1 base at J, leaving 2 bases unmatched. In germline, CDR1 is SQVTM, CDR2 ANQGSEA. CDR3 sequence: CSVAGGGTDTQYF. The CDR3 bases are TGCAGCGTGGCGGGGGGGGGCACAGATACGCAGTATTTT.

Ten or more counts support this clonotype. V usage is TRBV5-1 and J usage is TRBJ2-3; 10 nucleotides line up with TRBD1. Trimming removed 8 bases from V and 3 bases from J; junction bases left unmatched: 6. Germline V lookup: CDR1 SGHRS, CDR2 YFSETQ. There are 14 residues in the CDR3. This CDR3 reads CARETGGATDTQYF. CDR3 nucleotide sequence: TGCGCCAGAGAGACAGGGGGCGCGACAGATACGCAGTATTTT.

This clonotype has a count of ten or more. The chain couples TRBV4-2 to TRBJ2-4, with 12 bases identical to TRBD1. Germline values: CDR1 LGHNA, CDR2 YNFKEQ. The junction had 2 bases not matched to a gene; V was cut back by 3 bases and J by 5 bases. The CDR3 length is 15 residues. The DNA of the CDR3 is TGTGCCAGCAGCCACGGGACAGGGGGCGAAAACATTCAGTACTTC. This encodes CASSHGTGGENIQYF.

CDR3 in DNA: TGTGCCAGCAGGCTGGACCTCTACGAGCAGTACTTC. It yields the protein CASRLDLYEQYF. V gene TRBV2 combines with J gene TRBJ2-7; D not resolved. CDR3 length: 12 amino acids. Germline CDR1 reads SNHLY; CDR2 reads FYNNEI. Trimming stripped 6 bases from V and 3 bases from J, with 9 bases between.

The chain has TRBV18 and TRBJ1-1; TRBD1 is a possible D gene (5 bases). CDR3 length: 16 residues. Germline V lookup: CDR1 KGHSH, CDR2 LQKENI. With 1 base removed from V and 0 bases from J, the gap between germline ends came to 12 bases. This CDR3 is CASSPQGVRMNTEAFF. CDR3 sequence (DNA): TGTGCCAGCTCACCACAAGGGGTTCGAATGAACACTGAAGCTTTCTTT. The full variable domain, its missing parts supplied by reference TRBV18 and TRBJ1-1, is NAGVMQNPRHLVRRRGQEARLRCSPMKGHSHVYWYRQLPEEGLKFMVYLQKENIIDESGMPKERFSAEFPKEGPSILRIQQVVRGDSAAYFCASSPQGVRMNTEAFFGQGTRLTVV.

The chain links TRBV21-1 to TRBJ1-1; the table names TRBD1, a call not compared with the DNA. TRBV21-1 constitutes a pseudogene. The CDR3 is 14 amino acids. The CDR3 sequence: CASSKGHREDEAFF. CDR3 nucleotides: TGTGCCAGCAGCAAAGGGCACAGGGAGGATGAAGCTTTCTTT.

This rearrangement joins TRBV10-3 to TRBJ2-2; D is undetermined. The CDR3 consists of 14 residues. Germline V gene sequence: CDR1 ENHRY, CDR2 SYGVKD. The V end was cut by 0 bases, the J end by 1 base, with 3 bases between. The CDR3 loop reads CAISESQNTGELFF. The CDR3 bases are TGTGCCATCAGTGAGTCTCAGAACACCGGGGAGCTGTTTTTT.

In DNA form, the CDR3 reads TGCAGTGCGGAAGGACTAGCGGACTACAATGAGCAGTTCTTC. Protein product: CSAEGLADYNEQFF. The chain couples TRBV20-1 to TRBJ2-1; 10 bases match TRBD2. The germline gives CDR1 DFQATT, CDR2 SNEGSKA (reference sequence). J was trimmed by 3 bases and V by 6 bases; bases with no gene match: 5. The CDR3 totals 14 residues.

The V call is TRBV15, the J call TRBJ1-5; D is unclear. CDR3 length: 13 residues. The germline V gene encodes CDR1 LNHNV and CDR2 YYDKDF (reference sequence). Trimming removed 0 bases from V and 6 bases from J, with 6 bases in between. The CDR3 coding sequence is TGTGCCACCAGCAGAGAGGGTTTTCAGCCCCAGCATTTT. Protein sequence: CATSREGFQPQHF. The whole variable domain, remainder taken from reference TRBV15 and TRBJ1-5, is DAMVIQNPRYQVTQFGKPVTLSCSQTLNHNVMYWYQQKSSQAPKLLFHYYDKDFNNEADTPDNFQSRRPNTSFCFLDIRSPGLGDTAMYLCATSREGFQPQHFGDGTRLSIL.

The chain links TRBV12-3 or TRBV12-4 to TRBJ2-2; 7 bases map to TRBD2. The junction had 14 bases not matched to a gene; V was cut back by 6 bases and J by 7 bases. The CDR3 runs 16 residues. As DNA, the CDR3 is TGTGCCAGCAGATCCCCGGGGAGCGGGAATGGCGGGGAGCTGTTTTTT. As protein: CASRSPGSGNGGELFF.

This chain uses TRBV7-2 with TRBJ1-3; D is unresolved. V was clipped by 5 bases and J by 0 bases, with 11 bases between them. The germline V gene has CDR1 SGHTA and CDR2 FQGNSA. CDR3 length: 15 residues. In DNA, the CDR3 is TGTGCCAGCAGCAGATGGGTCGCCTCTGGAAACACCATATATTTT. It encodes CASSRWVASGNTIYF.

This chain uses TRBV4-2 with TRBJ2-1; D gene unclear. The CDR3 sequence is 16 residues long. With 1 base removed from V and 0 bases from J, the gap between germline ends came to 10 bases. Per germline, CDR1 LGHNA and CDR2 YNFKEQ. The CDR3 is CASSQGASVSYNEQFF. The DNA of the CDR3 is TGTGCCAGCAGCCAAGGAGCGTCAGTCTCCTACAATGAGCAGTTCTTC.

The rearrangement joins TRBV20-1 to TRBJ1-1; D remains unclear. The V gene lost 4 bases and the J gene lost 7 bases, with 7 bases spanning the gap. This CDR3 spans 10 amino acids. The germline CDR1 and CDR2 sequences are DFQATT and SNEGSKA (reference sequence). The CDR3 reads CSATRIEAFF. Written as DNA, the CDR3 is TGCAGTGCTACAAGGATTGAAGCTTTCTTT.

The sample holds a few counts of this clonotype. The V gene is TRBV3-1, the J gene TRBJ2-2, with a possible D match to TRBD2 (6 bases). CDR1 and CDR2 (germline): LGHDT, YNNKEL (reference sequence). V dropped 1 base and J dropped 4 bases, with 7 bases sitting between them. This CDR3 contains 14 residues. The CDR3 nucleotides read TGTGCCAGCAGCCAAGCCGGGAGCACCGGGGAGCTGTTTTTT. Amino acids: CASSQAGSTGELFF.

This clonotype was found a few times. One end of the junction does not line up with germline, which may come from a read error. This sequence joins TRBV5-1 and TRBJ1-1, with 7 bases matching TRBD1. Germline V gene sequence: CDR1 SGHRS, CDR2 YFSETQ. The CDR3 has 16 amino acids. The CDR3 sequence: CASTLFAGGMNTEAFF. CDR3 DNA: TGCGCCAGCACCTTGTTCGCAGGGGGGATGAACACTGAAGCTTTCTTT.

The chain has TRBV20-1 and TRBJ2-1, with 7 nucleotides matching TRBD2. V shed 1 base and J 5 bases; nucleotides not matched to a gene: 8. CDR3 length: 15 amino acids. Looked up from germline, CDR1 is DFQATT and CDR2 is SNEGSKA (reference sequence). The CDR3 DNA sequence: TGCAGTGCTAGAGTGGTTGCTAGCGGAAACAATGAGCAGTTCTTC. Protein product: CSARVVASGNNEQFF.

This clonotype was picked up many times. The V call is TRBV12-3 or TRBV12-4, the J call TRBJ2-1; tentatively, D is TRBD2 (5 bases). Trimming shortened V by 6 bases and J by 8 bases, and 8 bases separated the two germline ends. This CDR3 has 11 residues. CDR3 DNA: TGTGCCAGCAGACTAGTTGATGAGCAGTTCTTC. This codes for CASRLVDEQFF.

The chain combines TRBV27 with TRBJ2-2, with a possible D match to TRBD1 (5 bases). This CDR3 contains 15 residues. The germline V gene encodes CDR1 MNHEY and CDR2 SMNVEV (reference sequence). With 6 bases removed from V and 0 bases from J, the gap between germline ends came to 11 bases. CDR3 sequence: CASRGDRTNTGELFF. CDR3 DNA sequence: TGTGCCAGCAGAGGGGATCGAACGAACACCGGGGAGCTGTTTTTT.